These 2 T cell receptor beta chains share one sample of origin, sequenced in a study of T-cell memory formation after mild COVID-19. TCRdb reprocessed the 5' RACE reads with MiXCR, giving one entry per CDR3 protein. The table records about 140,000 distinct CDR3 sequences, 13% to 15% of them present only once. Sequencing input: PBMCs or a T cell subset sorted from them (not recorded which). Receptors originate from an adult woman who had mild COVID-19 (a few samples of this study predate the infection). Cell type and time point are not known.

The rearrangement uses TRBV6-6 and TRBJ2-1; D possibly corresponds to TRBD1 (6 bases). Germline loops: CDR1 MNHNY, CDR2 SVGAGI (reference sequence). The CDR3 sequence is 14 residues long. The V gene lost 5 bases and the J gene lost 4 bases, with 12 bases spanning the gap. The CDR3 DNA reads as TGTGCCAGCAGTCCAGGGGCCTATTACAATGAGCAGTTCTTC. Protein: CASSPGAYYNEQFF.

The CDR3 nucleotides are TGTGCCACCAGTGATTCCGATACCCCGGCAGGCTACAATGAGCAGTTCTTC. Protein sequence: CATSDSDTPAGYNEQFF. This sequence joins TRBV24-1 and TRBJ2-1; D not certain. Germline values: CDR1 KGHDR, CDR2 SFDVKD. This CDR3 has 17 residues. The V and J ends lost 2 bases and 3 bases respectively, with 16 bases between them.